Listed below are T cell receptor beta chains from one sample, sequenced in a study of CD8+ T cells in alopecia areata. Repertoires were generated with immunoSEQ multiplex PCR, while TCRdb's copy carries only in-frame clones and drops some. Of 42,000 or so clones in the sample, around 90% were seen once. Sequencing was performed on CD8+ T cells sorted from blood, taken at week 24, from a patient treated with tofacitinib. These receptors were collected from a human donor with alopecia areata. Both conserved end residues are part of each CDR3. Fields, in order: D gene, clone size, V gene, J gene, CDR3 DNA, CDR3 protein. D genes are given only for firm matches. Clone size is not always given. Where it is, it says once, few, many or a class for expanded clones.

D: TRBD1; size: NA; V: TRBV29-1; J: TRBJ2-5; DNA: TGCAGCGTTGAAGATTTTGAAGGGACAGGGGCGTTCCAAGAGACCCAGTACTTC; CDR3: CSVEDFEGTGAFQETQYF
D: NA; size: NA; V: TRBV7-9; J: TRBJ2-4; DNA: TGTGCCAGCATCCCTTACCGGGGCCGCCCGACCAAAAACATTCAGTACTTC; CDR3: CASIPYRGRPTKNIQYF
D: NA; size: NA; V: TRBV27; J: TRBJ2-7; DNA: TGTGCCAGCAGTTCAACCTACGAGCAGTACTTC; CDR3: CASSSTYEQYF
D: NA; size: NA; V: TRBV5-6; J: TRBJ2-3; DNA: TGTGCCAGCAGCTTGACCCAGGGCACAGATACGCAGTATTTT; CDR3: CASSLTQGTDTQYF
D: NA; size: NA; V: TRBV29-1; J: TRBJ2-7; DNA: TGCAGCGTTGTGGATGGGACCTACGAGCAGTACTTC; CDR3: CSVVDGTYEQYF
D: NA; size: NA; V: TRBV27; J: TRBJ2-7; DNA: TGTGCCAGCAGTTTACGAGCAACCCACGAGCAGTACTTC; CDR3: CASSLRATHEQYF
D: NA; size: once; V: TRBV27; J: TRBJ1-1; DNA: TGTGCCAGCAGTTTATCGTTACCGAACACTGAAGCTTTCTTT; CDR3: CASSLSLPNTEAFF
D: NA; size: NA; V: TRBV7-9; J: TRBJ2-7; DNA: TGTGCCAGCAGCGTAGAGGGGGTAGCTGCCGAGCAGTACTTC; CDR3: CASSVEGVAAEQYF
D: TRBD2; size: NA; V: TRBV19; J: TRBJ2-3; DNA: TGTGCCAGTAGTTCCCTAGCGGGGGGCACAGATACGCAGTATTTT; CDR3: CASSSLAGGTDTQYF
D: NA; size: NA; V: TRBV11-2; J: TRBJ2-1; DNA: TGTGCCAGCAGCTTAGGGACCGACAATGAGCAGTTCTTC; CDR3: CASSLGTDNEQFF
D: TRBD2; size: NA; V: TRBV2; J: TRBJ2-1; DNA: TGTGCCAGCCCGGGACTAGTAGTTTTCAATGAGCAGTTCTTC; CDR3: CASPGLVVFNEQFF
D: NA; size: once; V: TRBV28; J: TRBJ2-1; DNA: TGTGCCAGCAGTTTAGACCGTTATAATGAGCAGTTCTTC; CDR3: CASSLDRYNEQFF
D: TRBD2; size: NA; V: TRBV27; J: TRBJ2-7; DNA: TGTGCCAGCCAAACCACCGCGGGGGGAGTCTACGAGCAGTACTTC; CDR3: CASQTTAGGVYEQYF
D: TRBD2; size: few; V: TRBV4-2; J: TRBJ2-5; DNA: TGTGCCAGCAGCCAAGAGCGGGGGGGCGGTGAGACCCAGTACTTC; CDR3: CASSQERGGGETQYF
D: TRBD2; size: NA; V: TRBV30; J: TRBJ2-7; DNA: TGTGCCTGGAGTGAGGGCGGGGGTTCCTACGAGCAGTACTTC; CDR3: CAWSEGGGSYEQYF
D: NA; size: NA; V: TRBV5-1; J: TRBJ2-1; DNA: TGCGCCAGCAGCGAGCCAGGTGGGTCCGACAATGAGCAGTTCTTC; CDR3: CASSEPGGSDNEQFF
D: NA; size: NA; V: TRBV30; J: TRBJ2-7; DNA: TGTGCCTGGAGTGTACTCGCGGGGCCCTACGAGCAGTACTTC; CDR3: CAWSVLAGPYEQYF
D: TRBD2; size: NA; V: TRBV7-3; J: TRBJ2-2; DNA: TGTGCCAGCAGCTTAAAGCTAGCGGGGGCCGACACCGGGGAGCTGTTTTTT; CDR3: CASSLKLAGADTGELFF
D: NA; size: few; V: TRBV6-6; J: TRBJ2-1; DNA: TGTGCCAGCAGTAGGGGTGGAGATGAGCAGTTCTTC; CDR3: CASSRGGDEQFF
D: TRBD1; size: NA; V: TRBV29-1; J: TRBJ2-2; DNA: TGCAGCGTGGGGACAGGGATGGGCACCGGGGAGCTGTTTTTT; CDR3: CSVGTGMGTGELFF
D: TRBD1; size: NA; V: TRBV9; J: TRBJ1-2; DNA: TGTGCCAGCAGCGAGACAGGGGGCGCCTATGGCTACACCTTC; CDR3: CASSETGGAYGYTF
D: NA; size: NA; V: TRBV7-6; J: TRBJ1-4; DNA: TGTGCCAGCAGCCCTGAGGCAGGGCGGGATGAAAAACTGTTTTTT; CDR3: CASSPEAGRDEKLFF
D: NA; size: NA; V: TRBV27; J: TRBJ2-5; DNA: TGTGCCAGCAGTTCCCCCCCCCAAGAGACCCAGTACTTC; CDR3: CASSSPPQETQYF
D: NA; size: NA; V: TRBV29-1; J: TRBJ2-1; DNA: TGCAGCGTTGAAGATGGGAGTTCTAATGAGCAGTTCTTC; CDR3: CSVEDGSSNEQFF
D: NA; size: NA; V: TRBV29-1; J: TRBJ2-3; DNA: TGCAGCGTTGAAGAGGGTGGGGGGACCACAGATACGCAGTATTTT; CDR3: CSVEEGGGTTDTQYF
D: NA; size: NA; V: TRBV7-6; J: TRBJ2-7; DNA: TGTGCCAGCAGCTTAGCGAAGGGTAACGAGCAGTACTTC; CDR3: CASSLAKGNEQYF
D: NA; size: NA; V: TRBV7-8; J: TRBJ2-3; DNA: TGTGCCAGCAGCGTCCGAGTGGGAGATACGCAGTATTTT; CDR3: CASSVRVGDTQYF
D: TRBD1; size: few; V: TRBV13; J: TRBJ2-1; DNA: TGTGCCAGCAGCTTGACAGGGAACGAGCAGTTCTTC; CDR3: CASSLTGNEQFF
D: NA; size: once; V: TRBV28; J: TRBJ2-3; DNA: TGTGCCAGCAGTTTCCTCTCTCTGGTCAGAACCGAAGTAGATAGCACAGATACGCAGTATTTT; CDR3: CASSFLSLVRTEVDSTDTQYF
D: NA; size: NA; V: TRBV7-9; J: TRBJ2-3; DNA: TGTGCCAGCAGCTCGGGGCACGGGGGTAGCACAGATACGCAGTATTTT; CDR3: CASSSGHGGSTDTQYF
D: NA; size: NA; V: TRBV29-1; J: TRBJ2-1; DNA: TGCGCCGGGACTGGCTACAATGAGCAGTTCTTC; CDR3: CAGTGYNEQFF
D: NA; size: NA; V: TRBV19; J: TRBJ2-1; DNA: TGTGCCGGTAGTCCCGGGCAGTCCTCCTACAATGAGCAGTTCTTC; CDR3: CAGSPGQSSYNEQFF
D: NA; size: NA; V: TRBV6-5; J: TRBJ1-1; DNA: TGTGCCAGCAGTTACGGCGCGGACACTGAAGCTTTCTTT; CDR3: CASSYGADTEAFF
D: TRBD2; size: NA; V: TRBV27; J: TRBJ2-5; DNA: TGTGCCAGCGGGGGACTAGCTCCCCTCGGGACCCAGTACTTC; CDR3: CASGGLAPLGTQYF
D: NA; size: NA; V: TRBV27; J: TRBJ2-3; DNA: TGTGCCAGCGGGTGGGGGAATACGCAGTATTTT; CDR3: CASGWGNTQYF
D: TRBD1; size: NA; V: TRBV27; J: TRBJ1-1; DNA: TGTGCCAGCAGACACGACAGGGAGAACACTGAAGCTTTCTTT; CDR3: CASRHDRENTEAFF
D: TRBD1; size: NA; V: TRBV5-4; J: TRBJ2-5; DNA: TGTGCCAGCAGCTTGATGGGACAGGGCCTCCAAGAGACCCAGTACTTC; CDR3: CASSLMGQGLQETQYF
D: TRBD1; size: NA; V: TRBV29-1; J: TRBJ2-7; DNA: TGCAGCGGGGGGGACAGGGGCGAGCAGTACTTC; CDR3: CSGGDRGEQYF
D: NA; size: NA; V: TRBV6-6; J: TRBJ1-1; DNA: TGTGCCAGCAGGCAAAGGTGGATTGAAGCTTTCTTT; CDR3: CASRQRWIEAFF
D: NA; size: NA; V: TRBV7-9; J: TRBJ2-7; DNA: TGTGCCAGCAGCCCGCAATACAGGGACTCCTACGAGCAGTACTTC; CDR3: CASSPQYRDSYEQYF
D: TRBD2; size: once; V: TRBV30; J: TRBJ2-3; DNA: TGTGCCTGGTGCCTTGGACTAGCGGGGGGGCCCGTCACAGATACGCAGTATTTT; CDR3: CAWCLGLAGGPVTDTQYF
D: NA; size: NA; V: TRBV7-9; J: TRBJ2-5; DNA: TGTGCCGGCCGGGGGTCCTACGAAGAGACCCAGTACTTC; CDR3: CAGRGSYEETQYF
D: NA; size: NA; V: TRBV29-1; J: TRBJ2-1; DNA: TGCAGCGTTGAACCGACGAGCTCCTACAATGAGCAGTTCTTC; CDR3: CSVEPTSSYNEQFF
D: NA; size: NA; V: TRBV5-1; J: TRBJ2-7; DNA: TGCGCCAGCAGCCCTCCGACTAACACCTACGAGCAGTACTTC; CDR3: CASSPPTNTYEQYF
D: NA; size: NA; V: TRBV28; J: TRBJ2-4; DNA: TGTGCCAGCAGCCCCCGGAACATTCAGTACTTC; CDR3: CASSPRNIQYF
D: NA; size: few; V: TRBV6-1; J: TRBJ2-2; DNA: TGTGCCAGCAGTGAACTAGAGGACACCGGGGAGCTGTTTTTT; CDR3: CASSELEDTGELFF
D: NA; size: NA; V: TRBV7-9; J: TRBJ2-5; DNA: TGTGCCAGCAGCTGGGGATTGGAAGAGACCCAGTACTTC; CDR3: CASSWGLEETQYF
D: NA; size: NA; V: TRBV6-5; J: TRBJ2-3; DNA: TGTGCCAGCAGTGAACTGGGCACAGATACGCAGTATTTT; CDR3: CASSELGTDTQYF
D: TRBD1; size: NA; V: TRBV29-1; J: TRBJ2-7; DNA: TGCAGCGTTGACTCTCTAGGACAGGGGTCCTACGAGCAGTACTTC; CDR3: CSVDSLGQGSYEQYF
D: NA; size: NA; V: TRBV7-8; J: TRBJ2-7; DNA: TGTGCCAGCAGCTTAGCTCGAGGGGGAGGCTCCTACGAGCAGTACTTC; CDR3: CASSLARGGGSYEQYF
D: TRBD2; size: NA; V: TRBV27; J: TRBJ2-3; DNA: TGTGCCAGCAGTTCCTCTAGCGGGGGGGTGGATACGCAGTATTTT; CDR3: CASSSSSGGVDTQYF
D: NA; size: NA; V: TRBV29-1; J: TRBJ2-4; DNA: TGCAGCGTTGAAGATGCGGGGACCATTCAGTACTTC; CDR3: CSVEDAGTIQYF
D: TRBD1; size: once; V: TRBV4-3; J: TRBJ1-1; DNA: TGCGCCAGCAGCCAAGACAGGGGGGAAACTGAAGCTTTCTTT; CDR3: CASSQDRGETEAFF
D: NA; size: NA; V: TRBV15; J: TRBJ1-2; DNA: TGTGCCACCAGCAGAGACAGGGGAGGCTATGGCTACACCTTC; CDR3: CATSRDRGGYGYTF
D: NA; size: NA; V: TRBV28; J: TRBJ2-5; DNA: TGTGCCAGCAGTTCCCCCTTGAGTGGAATGGAATTAGAGACCCAGTACTTC; CDR3: CASSSPLSGMELETQYF
D: TRBD1; size: NA; V: TRBV29-1; J: TRBJ2-7; DNA: TGCAGCGTCAAAGGACAGGGCCTTTCCTACGAGCAGTACTTC; CDR3: CSVKGQGLSYEQYF
D: NA; size: NA; V: TRBV5-6; J: TRBJ2-7; DNA: TGTGCCAGCAGCTTGGAGTCTAGCTACGAGCAGTACTTC; CDR3: CASSLESSYEQYF